This T cell receptor beta chain emerged from a study of glioma-infiltrating T cells. Study-level points and caveats: Only very few CDR3 sequences appeared in both tissue and blood.

This clonotype was recorded at least ten times. Its antigen is currently unknown. Using RNA template, CDR3s of TCR alpha and beta were amplified with iRepertoire arm-PCR. TCRdb re-called the multiplex PCR reads through MiXCR, storing one row per CDR3 protein. Of roughly 3,900 distinct CDR3 sequences listed, roughly 28% are singletons. CDR3 length: 13 amino acids. Trimming removed 4 bases from V and 9 bases from J; junction bases left unmatched: 3. Germline values: CDR1 SGHTA, CDR2 FQGNSA. The TCR originated in a human donor with low-grade glioma or glioblastoma, undergoing nonglioma brain surgery, or in good health (not recorded which). This sequence joins TRBV7-2 and TRBJ1-6; TRBD1 matches at 7 bases. The specimen was glioma tissue, nonneoplastic brain tissue, or PBMCs (not recorded which). CDR3 nucleotide sequence: TGTGCCAGCAGCTCACAGGGGTTTTCACCCCTCCACTTT. Translation: CASSSQGFSPLHF.